This T cell receptor beta chain was retrieved from a study of patients and donors after allogeneic stem cell transplantation. Germline loops: CDR1 LGHNA, CDR2 YNFKEQ. The CDR3 is 14 residues long. Trimming shortened V by 0 bases and J by 2 bases, and 8 bases separated the two germline ends. Only one count was recorded for this clonotype. TCRdb ran MiXCR on the RT-PCR reads and lists one entry per CDR3 protein. Of approximately 210,000 distinct CDR3 sequences listed, around two fifths are singletons. The receptor comes from a human donor who was either an allogeneic HSCT recipient or a stem cell or donor lymphocyte infusion donor (not recorded which). It is not recorded whose cells these are; they may come from a transplant donor. The rearrangement links TRBV4-2 to TRBJ2-7; the D is unclear. The sample was blood, either unsorted or a sorted T cell fraction (not recorded which). The CDR3 loop is CASSQDRLAYEQYF. The CDR3, as DNA: TGTGCCAGCAGCCAAGACCGGCTAGCCTACGAGCAGTACTTC.